The 3 T cell receptor beta chains in this list originate from one sample, sequenced in a study. Each CDR3 protein is one row after TCRdb ran MiXCR on the 5' RACE reads. The data show about 60,000 distinct CDR3 sequences, nearly 30% seen once. Sequenced input: tumor-infiltrating naive CD4+ T cells sorted from the breast tumor. Subset given: naive CD4+ T cells, CD4+CD45RA+CD25-. The receptor set was obtained from a female donor with breast cancer.

This clonotype was seen more than once but under ten times. The chain carries TRBV5-1 and TRBJ2-6, with D possibly matching TRBD1 (5 bases). The CDR3 sequence is 17 residues long. The V end was cut by 2 bases, the J end by 0 bases, with 12 bases between. Germline CDR1 is SGHRS and CDR2 is YFSETQ. CDR3 nucleotide sequence: TGCGCCAGCAGCTTCAATTCAGGGCGCTCTGGGGCCAACGTCCTGACTTTC. Its protein product is CASSFNSGRSGANVLTF.

The chain combines TRBV20-1 with TRBJ1-1, with TRBD1 identical over 9 bases. The CDR3 length is 13 residues. The germline V gene has CDR1 DFQATT and CDR2 SNEGSKA (reference sequence). J lost 7 bases, V lost 7 bases, and 10 bases had no gene match. The CDR3 loop is CSGPGQGKGEAFF. As DNA, the CDR3 is TGCAGTGGCCCGGGACAGGGTAAAGGTGAAGCTTTCTTT.

The chain links TRBV11-2 to TRBJ1-4; no reliable D call. In germline, CDR1 is SGHAT, CDR2 FQNNGV. V lost 3 bases and J 2 bases, leaving 4 bases between the germline ends. The CDR3 length is 13 residues. The CDR3 is CASSLFTNEKLFF. The CDR3 DNA is TGTGCCAGCAGCTTGTTCACTAATGAAAAACTGTTTTTT.